Each of the 12 T cell receptor beta chains below was sequenced from the same sample in a study of naive and memory T cell subsets. Study-wide results and caveats: Especially in CD8 cells, naive repertoires contained a few larger clonotypes, possibly CD45RA-re-expressing memory cells.

Two oligonucleotides, mixed equimolar, formed the beta constant-region primer covering TRBC1 and TRBC2. Nested alpha and beta constant-region primers with the SP2 primer drove four PCR rounds on ligated cDNA. TCRdb re-called the UMI-ligation and nested PCR reads through MiXCR, storing one row per CDR3 protein. The sample comprises some 82,000 distinct CDR3 sequences, approximately 11% of which are singletons, and roughly 0.13% rests with the top ten. These receptors' targets are unknown. Sequences were obtained from naive CD4+ T cells from blood. The receptors come from a human donor in good health.

J is TRBJ2-5 and V is TRBV2, with D perhaps TRBD1 (5 bases). V dropped 2 bases and J dropped 9 bases, with 13 bases sitting between them. The CDR3 sequence is 13 residues long. Germline-derived CDR1 and CDR2 are SNHLY and FYNNEI. CDR3 region: CASSERGWVSQYF. The CDR3 nucleotides are TGTGCCAGCAGTGAAAGGGGCTGGGTGTCCCAGTACTTC.

This clonotype has a handful of counts. The chain couples TRBV3-1 to TRBJ1-4; tentatively, D is TRBD1 (5 bases). The CDR3 runs to 14 residues. Deletions cut 3 bases from V and 8 bases from J, with 13 bases between. Germline CDR1 reads LGHDT; CDR2 reads YNNKEL (reference sequence). CDR3 in amino acids: CASSQIGVEEKLFF. The DNA for the CDR3 is TGTGCCAGCAGCCAGATAGGGGTTGAGGAAAAACTGTTTTTT.

The chain recombines TRBV5-1 with TRBJ2-1, with TRBD2 matching 7 bases. The trim removed 0 bases at V and 9 bases at J, leaving 9 bases unmatched. This CDR3 comprises 15 residues. Germline V lookup: CDR1 SGHRS, CDR2 YFSETQ. CDR3 bases: TGCGCCAGCAGCTTGGGGGCGGGAGCCCCGGGTGAGCAGTTCTTC. Translating it yields CASSLGAGAPGEQFF.

This chain links TRBV19 with TRBJ1-5, with 8 bases aligning to TRBD1. In germline, CDR1 is LNHDA, CDR2 SQIVND (reference sequence). With 1 base clipped from V and 10 bases from J, the junction kept 9 bases outside the gene matches. The CDR3 has 15 amino acids. The chain's CDR3 is CASSIGTGTYFPQHF. CDR3 sequence (DNA): TGTGCCAGTAGTATAGGGACAGGGACCTATTTTCCCCAGCATTTT.

This chain links TRBV27 with TRBJ1-5, with no clear D. This CDR3 is 13 amino acids long. Germline CDR1 MNHEY, CDR2 SMNVEV (reference sequence). The V end lost 10 bases, the J end lost 6 bases, and 16 bases lay between the germline ends. Here the CDR3 DNA reads TGTGCCACCCGGGATGCAGGCGGTCAGCCCCAGCATTTT. This encodes CATRDAGGQPQHF.

The chain couples TRBV14 to TRBJ2-5; no clear D gene. Between the trimmed V and J ends, which lost 6 bases and 1 base, there was a span of 9 bases. CDR3 length: 13 amino acids. Germline CDR1 is SGHDN and CDR2 is FVKESK. The CDR3 protein is CASRHAGQETQYF. CDR3 DNA sequence: TGTGCCAGCAGGCACGCTGGCCAAGAGACCCAGTACTTC.

This clonotype has a count of ten or more. The chain carries TRBV25-1 and TRBJ1-4; D ambiguous. Germline CDR1 and CDR2: MGHDK and SYGVNS. The CDR3 is 14 residues long. Trimming took 3 bases from V and 8 from J, leaving 13 bases between them. Here the CDR3 DNA reads TGTGCCAGCAGTGATCAGGCCTTGGAGGAAAAACTGTTTTTT. Its translation is CASSDQALEEKLFF.

This chain uses TRBV7-2 with TRBJ1-1; 7 nucleotides align to TRBD1. Germline CDR1 and CDR2: SGHTA and FQGNSA. The CDR3 has 13 residues. The V segment lost 4 bases and the J segment 10 bases; nucleotides outside the gene matches: 9. CDR3 loop: CASSYVGRDRAFF. CDR3 in DNA: TGTGCCAGCAGCTACGTGGGCCGGGACAGAGCTTTCTTT.

This clonotype was observed a few times. The V call is TRBV11-2, the J call TRBJ2-7; no clear D. V was clipped by 4 bases and J by 5 bases, with 18 bases between them. CDR1 SGHAT and CDR2 FQNNGV come from the germline V gene. There are 15 residues in the CDR3. CDR3 sequence reads: CASSSSLGALDEQYF. CDR3 nucleotides: TGTGCCAGCAGCTCCAGCTTAGGAGCGTTAGACGAGCAGTACTTC.

At least ten counts were recorded for this clonotype. The chain uses TRBV7-2 and TRBJ2-1, with D maybe TRBD2 (5 bases). CDR1 and CDR2 from the germline V gene are SGHTA and FQGNSA. The ends were cut back, 6 bases at V and 2 bases at J, with 11 bases in the middle. CDR3 length equals 14 residues. This chain's CDR3 is CASRQDSAYNEQFF. CDR3 DNA sequence: TGTGCCAGCAGGCAGGACTCGGCCTACAATGAGCAGTTCTTC.

The chain uses TRBV6-6 and TRBJ1-2; no firm D call. Germline CDR1 MNHNY, CDR2 SVGAGI (reference sequence). This CDR3 spans 15 amino acids. The germline V and J ends were trimmed by 2 bases and 2 bases, with 12 bases remaining between them. CDR3 sequence: CASSYEPATNYGYTF. The CDR3, as DNA: TGTGCCAGCAGTTACGAGCCAGCTACGAACTATGGCTACACCTTC.

The V gene is TRBV6-6, the J gene TRBJ1-1; TRBD1 agrees at 7 bases. This CDR3 is 12 amino acids long. The junction had 4 bases not matched to a gene; V was cut back by 5 bases and J by 7 bases. Per germline, CDR1 MNHNY and CDR2 SVGAGI (reference sequence). CDR3 sequence reads: CASSRPGGEAFF. The CDR3 DNA reads as TGTGCCAGCAGTCGCCCAGGGGGTGAAGCTTTCTTT.